These T cell receptor beta chains were read from a single sample in a study of shared clonotypes between healthy human individuals. TCRdb keeps only in-frame clones here, not all; method: immunoSEQ multiplex PCR. The sample has about 2.1 million clones, roughly 91% seen once. The material sequenced was naive CD8+ T cells from PBMCs. The receptors were gathered from a man between 18 and 35 years old in good health. Some clones in this sample may be carry-over from other donors' samples. Each CDR3 is given with its conserved first and last residue. D genes are given only for firm matches. A row's size may be missing; if present it is once, few, many or a size class.

>TRBJ2-1|-|-|TRBV28
TGTGCCAGCAGTTTAGAAGGATTTTACAATGAGCAGTTCTTC
CASSLEGFYNEQFF
>TRBJ2-2|-|once|TRBV27
TGTGCCAGCAGTTTACACAACACCGGGGAGCTGTTTTTT
CASSLHNTGELFF
>TRBJ2-1|-|-|TRBV7-9
TGTGCCAGCAGCCCCCCACTTGGGGCTGTCCACAATGAGCAGTTCTTC
CASSPPLGAVHNEQFF
>TRBJ1-4|-|-|TRBV19
TGTGCCAGTAGTATAGTGTCTGATGAAAAACTGTTTTTT
CASSIVSDEKLFF
>TRBJ2-1|TRBD2|-|TRBV5-6
TGTGCCAGCAGCAGCGGGGGACTAGGGGTGTTCTTC
CASSSGGLGVFF
>TRBJ1-5|-|-|TRBV7-2
TGTGCCAGCAGCCTTTGGACTGTAGGTCAGCCCCAGCATTTT
CASSLWTVGQPQHF
>TRBJ1-1|-|-|TRBV9
TGTGCCAGCAGCGTTGGTTCGGGTGGAGCTTTCTTT
CASSVGSGGAFF
>TRBJ2-7|-|-|TRBV7-2
TGTGCCAGCAGCTTCTCGTCTATGGCAGATTACGACGAGCAGTACTTC
CASSFSSMADYDEQYF
>TRBJ1-4|-|-|TRBV27
TGTGCCAGCAGCCCTGCGGTCGGGGAATGGTTGGAAAAACTGTTTTTT
CASSPAVGEWLEKLFF
>TRBJ2-1|-|-|TRBV7-3
TGTGCCAGCAGCCGAAAGGTAGTCAGCTCCTACAATGAGCAGTTCTTC
CASSRKVVSSYNEQFF
>TRBJ2-7|-|-|TRBV28
TGTGCCAGCAGTTTAGCGGCAGACTCCTACGAGCAGTACTTC
CASSLAADSYEQYF
>TRBJ2-5|-|once|TRBV7-9
TGTGCCAGCAGCTTAGATTACCAGAGAGAAGAGACCCAGTACTTC
CASSLDYQREETQYF
>TRBJ2-1|-|-|TRBV27
TGTGCCAGCTGTACGGGCTACAACAATGAGCAGTTCTTC
CASCTGYNNEQFF
>TRBJ1-1|-|-|TRBV21-1
TGTGCCAGCAGCTGGCTCGGGGATCGGGACACTGAAGCTTTCTTT
CASSWLGDRDTEAFF
>TRBJ2-1|TRBD2|once|TRBV27
TGTGCCAGCAGTTTAAAAACACCGAGGGACCTAGCGGGAGGGCCCAATGAGCAGTTCTTC
CASSLKTPRDLAGGPNEQFF
>TRBJ2-7|TRBD1|-|TRBV27
TGTGCCAGCAGTTTGTTAGGACAGGGGGATAAGCAGTACTTC
CASSLLGQGDKQYF
>TRBJ2-5|TRBD1|once|TRBV7-9
TGTGCCAGCAGCCCCCCCGGACAGGGAAGAGAGACCCAGTACTTC
CASSPPGQGRETQYF
>TRBJ2-3|TRBD2|-|TRBV7-3
TGTGCCAGCAGCTCTACACTAGCGGGAACTAGCACAGATACGCAGTATTTT
CASSSTLAGTSTDTQYF
>TRBJ2-1|-|-|TRBV29-1
TGCAGCGCCGGGAGCAATGAGCAGTTCTTC
CSAGSNEQFF
>TRBJ2-7|-|few|TRBV9
TGTGCCAGCAGCGTAGGCGGCAGTACCTACGAGCAGTACTTC
CASSVGGSTYEQYF
>TRBJ2-7|-|-|TRBV19
TGTGCCAGTAGTCTTCGGGACTTATTCTACGAGCAGTACTTC
CASSLRDLFYEQYF
>TRBJ2-7|-|-|TRBV7-9
TGTGCCAGCAGCGGGTCGAACGAGCAGTACTTC
CASSGSNEQYF
>TRBJ1-5|TRBD1|-|TRBV27
TGTGCCAGCCGGCAGGAAGGGACAGGGGGCAATCAGCCCCAGCATTTT
CASRQEGTGGNQPQHF
>TRBJ2-2|-|once|TRBV27
TGTGCCAGCAGTTTACAGGTTACCGGGGAGCTGTTTTTT
CASSLQVTGELFF
>TRBJ1-2|TRBD1|-|TRBV7-8
TGTGCCAGCAGCCCCCGGGCGGCAGGGGGCGAAAGGAAGACTGGCTACACCTTC
CASSPRAAGGERKTGYTF
>TRBJ2-3|-|-|TRBV2
TGTGCCAGCAGTGAAGCGCTCACATACCCCACAGATACGCAGTATTTT
CASSEALTYPTDTQYF
>TRBJ2-7|TRBD1|-|TRBV5-6
TGTGCCAGCAGCTCTCCGGGACAGCCCTACGAGCAGTACTTC
CASSSPGQPYEQYF
>TRBJ1-1|-|-|TRBV27
TGTGCCAGCAGTTTATGGCCCGCCCTGAACACTGAAGCTTTCTTT
CASSLWPALNTEAFF
>TRBJ2-2|-|few|TRBV7-9
TGTGCCAGCAGCTTCGGGGGTTCCACCGGGGAGCTGTTTTTT
CASSFGGSTGELFF
>TRBJ2-6|-|-|TRBV18
TGTGCCAGCTCACCAGGGGACTCTGGGGCCAACGTCCTGACTTTC
CASSPGDSGANVLTF
>TRBJ1-1|-|-|TRBV5-4
TGTGCCAGCAGCTTGGAAGCAGGGGCTGAAGCTTTCTTT
CASSLEAGAEAFF
>TRBJ2-1|TRBD2|-|TRBV5-1
TGCGCCAGCAGCTTGGGTAATAGCGGGAGACACAATGAGCAGTTCTTC
CASSLGNSGRHNEQFF
>TRBJ2-7|TRBD1|many|TRBV29-1
TGCAGCGCCTCTGTGCTCCCTTCGGACAGGGGGCGATACGAGCAGTACTTC
CSASVLPSDRGRYEQYF
>TRBJ2-4|TRBD2|-|TRBV13
TGTGCCAGCAGCTCGACTAGCGGGAGGCCCAAAAACATTCAGTACTTC
CASSSTSGRPKNIQYF
>TRBJ2-7|-|-|TRBV6-4
TGTGCCACCGATGCAAGGGGCGAGCAGTACTTC
CATDARGEQYF
>TRBJ2-1|-|few|TRBV4-3
TGCGCCAGCAGCCAACGGACCAGAAGCTCCTACAATGAGCAGTTCTTC
CASSQRTRSSYNEQFF
>TRBJ2-5|TRBD1|once|TRBV25-1
TGTGCCAGCAGCCGAAGACAGGGGGCTCGAGAGACCCAGTACTTC
CASSRRQGARETQYF
>TRBJ2-7|TRBD1|-|TRBV2
TGTGCCAGCAGTCCGACAGGGGCCATCTACGAGCAGTACTTC
CASSPTGAIYEQYF
>TRBJ2-1|TRBD2|-|TRBV6-1
TGTGCCAGCAGTGAAGGGTCTAGCGGGAGTGATGAGCAGTTCTTC
CASSEGSSGSDEQFF
>TRBJ2-7|-|-|TRBV6-5
TGTGCCAGCCAAACGGGGGGCCGTTCCTACGAGCAGTACTTC
CASQTGGRSYEQYF
>TRBJ2-7|-|-|TRBV7-2
TGTGCCAGCAGCTCCCGGGACGGGAACTCCTACGAGCAGTACTTC
CASSSRDGNSYEQYF
>TRBJ2-1|-|-|TRBV7-9
TGTGCCAGCAGCTTAGGAGTGTGGGGGAATGAGCAGTTCTTC
CASSLGVWGNEQFF
>TRBJ1-3|-|-|TRBV2
TGTGCCAGCAGTGATAGACAGGCCGCCCCCTCTGGAAACACCATATATTTT
CASSDRQAAPSGNTIYF
>TRBJ1-2|TRBD1|-|TRBV30
TGTGCCTGGAGTCCCCCCGGGGAGGGGGCAGCTCAGGGCTACACCTTC
CAWSPPGEGAAQGYTF
>TRBJ1-2|-|-|TRBV4-2
TGTGCCAGCAGCCAAGAATCGACAGAGAAGGATCAAGCGGAGAGAAACTATGGCTACACCTTC
CASSQESTEKDQAERNYGYTF
>TRBJ1-2|TRBD1|once|TRBV28
TGTGCCAGCAGTTTAGTGGCAGGGGGGTTCTATGGCTACACCTTC
CASSLVAGGFYGYTF
>TRBJ2-7|-|-|TRBV27
TGTGCCAGCCGATTGACAGGAACCATCGGCGAGCAGTACTTC
CASRLTGTIGEQYF
>TRBJ2-2|-|-|TRBV4-1
TGCGCCAGCAGCCAAGAGAATTTGAGGACCGGGGAGCTGTTTTTT
CASSQENLRTGELFF
>TRBJ2-7|-|-|TRBV5-1
TGCGCCAGCAGCTTGGCTCACGGCTCCTACGAGCAGTACTTC
CASSLAHGSYEQYF
>TRBJ1-5|TRBD1|-|TRBV5-5
TGTGCCAGCAGCCCTTTGACAGGGACCGCGGGGCGCAGCAATCAGCCCCAGCATTTT
CASSPLTGTAGRSNQPQHF
>TRBJ2-7|TRBD2|-|TRBV7-2
TGTGCCAGCAGCCAGAGCGGGAGGAGCTCCTACGAGCAGTACTTC
CASSQSGRSSYEQYF
>TRBJ1-1|-|-|TRBV27
TGTGCCAGCAGTTTTGCCGGGTCTGAAGCTTTCTTT
CASSFAGSEAFF
>TRBJ2-2|-|-|TRBV27
TGTGCCAGCAGTCCTCGGAACACCGGGGAGCTGTTTTTT
CASSPRNTGELFF
>TRBJ1-1|TRBD1|-|TRBV14
TGTGCCAGCAGCCAGACAGGGGCGGGCACTGAAGCTTTCTTT
CASSQTGAGTEAFF
>TRBJ2-7|-|-|TRBV9
TGTGCCAGCAGCGAGGTTGGGGGTTCCTACGAGCAGTACTTC
CASSEVGGSYEQYF
>TRBJ2-1|-|-|TRBV5-6
TGTGCCAGCAGCTTGTTATGGGGCCTCAATGAGCAGTTCTTC
CASSLLWGLNEQFF
>TRBJ2-2|-|-|TRBV9
TGTGCCAGCAGCGTACCCCTCGTAGCTACGAACACCGGGGAGCTGTTTTTT
CASSVPLVATNTGELFF
>TRBJ2-7|-|-|TRBV27
TGTGCCAGCAGTTTATTAACCGGGATAGGATTTTACGAGCAGTACTTC
CASSLLTGIGFYEQYF
>TRBJ2-3|-|-|TRBV4-3
TGCGCCAGCAGCCAGCGGGGAGCAGGCGGGATGAGAACAGATACGCAGTATTTT
CASSQRGAGGMRTDTQYF
>TRBJ2-1|-|-|TRBV7-8
TGTGCCAGCAGCCCACCGATACCCGCCCCGGGGCAGGACAATGAGCAGTTCTTC
CASSPPIPAPGQDNEQFF